The 10 T cell receptor beta chains below were found in one sample sequenced in a study of blood T cell repertoires in COVID-19. Here immunoSEQ multiplex PCR was the method, and the copy in TCRdb shows in-frame clones only, minus some. Among 45,000 to 60,000 clones listed, roughly 80% were seen once. The sample taken for sequencing was peripheral blood. The receptors stem from a man aged 80 or over with COVID-19, enrolled during active disease.

This clone appeared once. The chain recombines TRBV5-1 with TRBJ2-5; a possible D gene is TRBD2 (6 bases). This CDR3 region has 14 residues. CDR1 and CDR2 from the germline V gene are SGHRS and YFSETQ. Trimming shortened V by 4 bases and J by 5 bases, and 15 bases separated the two germline ends. This CDR3 is CASSQRRGSETQYF. Written as DNA, the CDR3 is TGCGCCAGCAGCCAACGCCGGGGGTCTGAGACCCAGTACTTC.

This clone came up a few times. The chain combines TRBV5-4 with TRBJ1-1; 8 positions match TRBD1. The V and J ends lost 1 base and 7 bases, in that order; junction bases with no gene match: 6. Germline CDR1 reads SGHNT; CDR2 reads YYREEE (reference sequence). The CDR3 runs 14 residues. This chain's CDR3 is CASSLPQGASEAFF. The DNA of the CDR3 is TGTGCCAGCAGCTTGCCCCAGGGGGCGAGTGAAGCTTTCTTT.

The V gene is TRBV2, the J gene TRBJ1-6; D ambiguous. V was clipped by 3 bases and J by 7 bases, with 10 bases between them. Germline CDR1 and CDR2: SNHLY and FYNNEI. The CDR3 is 14 residues long. In DNA, the CDR3 is TGTGCCAGCAGTGAGAGCCGAGGGAATTCACCCCTCCACTTT. It codes for CASSESRGNSPLHF.

This chain links TRBV2 with TRBJ1-1; 7 bases are shared with TRBD1. There are 14 residues in the CDR3. The V and J ends lost 4 bases and 4 bases, in that order; junction bases with no gene match: 6. From germline, CDR1 is SNHLY and CDR2 FYNNEI. CDR3 bases: TGTGCCAGCAGTGCTACAGGGGTGGGCACTGAAGCTTTCTTT. Protein: CASSATGVGTEAFF.

The V gene is TRBV6-1, the J gene TRBJ1-2, with 7 positions matching TRBD1. Trimming removed 3 bases from V and 2 bases from J; junction bases left unmatched: 3. CDR3 length: 14 amino acids. The V gene's germline CDR1 is MNHNS and CDR2 SASEGT. CDR3 loop: CASSDPGQNYGYTF. CDR3 DNA sequence: TGTGCCAGCAGTGATCCGGGACAGAACTATGGCTACACCTTC.

The chain uses TRBV9 and TRBJ1-1, with a tentative D call TRBD1 (5 bases). V was pared by 0 bases and J by 8 bases, with 14 bases between. CDR3 size: 14 residues. The germline CDR1 and CDR2 sequences are SGDLS and YYNGEE. The CDR3 is CASSVATRGGEAFF. The CDR3 DNA follows: TGTGCCAGCAGCGTAGCTACAAGGGGAGGCGAAGCTTTCTTT.

The chain couples TRBV6-5 to TRBJ2-1, with 10 bases identical to TRBD2. After removal of 6 bases from V and 8 bases from J, the junction contained 10 bases not matched to a gene. This CDR3 region has 15 residues. The germline V gene encodes CDR1 MNHEY and CDR2 SVGAGI. This chain's CDR3 is CASSQQRGGRDEQFF. CDR3 nucleotides: TGTGCCAGCAGCCAACAGCGGGGGGGCCGGGATGAGCAGTTCTTC.

V and J are TRBV19 and TRBJ1-4; 10 bases line up with TRBD1. This CDR3 region has 13 residues. V gave up 10 bases and J gave up 7 bases; unmatched junction bases: 6. Germline CDR1 and CDR2: LNHDA and SQIVND (reference sequence). CDR3 residues: CATRGQGLEKLFF. CDR3 coding DNA: TGTGCCACTAGGGGACAGGGGCTTGAAAAACTGTTTTTT.

The rearrangement joins TRBV28 to TRBJ2-7; 7 nucleotides agree with TRBD1. In germline, CDR1 is MDHEN, CDR2 SYDVKM. CDR3 length: 14 residues. After removal of 3 bases from V and 2 bases from J, the junction contained 4 bases not matched to a gene. In nucleotides, the CDR3 is TGTGCCAGCAGTTTGGACAGGCGGACCTACGAGCAGTACTTC. As protein: CASSLDRRTYEQYF. The full variable domain, its missing parts supplied by reference TRBV28 and TRBJ2-7, is DVKVTQSSRYLVKRTGEKVFLECVQDMDHENMFWYRQDPGLGLRLIYFSYDVKMKEKGDIPEGYSVSREKKERFSLILESASTNQTSMYLCASSLDRRTYEQYFGPGTRLTVT.

V gene TRBV2 combines with J gene TRBJ2-3; 7 nucleotides align to TRBD2. The CDR3 is 15 amino acids. With 3 bases clipped from V and 2 bases from J, the junction kept 5 bases outside the gene matches. CDR1 is SNHLY, CDR2 FYNNEI, per germline. The CDR3 DNA reads as TGTGCCAGCAGTGAGGCTAGCGGTTACACAGATACGCAGTATTTT. It is translated as CASSEASGYTDTQYF.